Included here is one TCR beta chain sequence, with context. Its antigen is unidentified. The data were obtained in a study of T cell responses to AZD1222 COVID-19 vaccine. Turning to the study itself: Second-dose intervals near 4 or 12 weeks were combined.

Study-wide points: White British ancestry dominated among donors, who included more females, and clonal diversity was possibly underestimated. Unmutated variant regions are reportedly the target of nearly half of TCRs that are spike-specific.

The data were produced by immunoSEQ multiplex PCR, yet TCRdb's version contains in-frame clones alone and is incomplete. The data show some 200,000 clones, approximately 91% seen once. The CDR3 has 18 amino acids. CDR1 is KGHSH, CDR2 LQKENI, per germline. V was clipped by 1 base and J by 4 bases; unmatched bases: 11. The V and J genes are TRBV18 and TRBJ2-1; 9 positions agree with TRBD1. This clonotype originated in an adult in good health. The source was peripheral blood, collected on day 0 of AZD1222 vaccination. CDR3 protein: CASSPRSAQGARYNEQFF. For the CDR3, the DNA is TGTGCCAGCTCACCACGTTCTGCACAGGGGGCGAGATACAATGAGCAGTTCTTC.